Listed below are T cell receptor beta chains from one sample, sequenced in a study of T-cell reconstitution after alpha-beta-depleted transplantation in children. TCRdb passed the PCR reads through MiXCR, listing each CDR3 protein once. The sample holds about 610,000 distinct CDR3 sequences, approximately 10% seen once. This specimen consisted of PBMCs from the stem cell graft donor, obtained from the stem cell graft. The receptor source for this set is a human donor who donated a stem cell graft to a child with acute myeloid leukemia. CDR3s include the opening cysteine and the closing phenylalanine or tryptophan. Each record gives: CDR3 DNA, CDR3 protein, J gene, V gene, D gene, clone size. The D gene is left open where the match is weak. Rows may omit the clone size; those that give it use once, few, many or a size class.

TGCAGTATGGACTCTAGGGGGACCGGGGAGCTGTTTTTT CSMDSRGTGELFF TRBJ2-2 TRBV20-1 NA NA
TGCGCCAGCAGCCAGGTAGCGATTGCAGATACGCAGTATTTT CASSQVAIADTQYF TRBJ2-3 TRBV4-3 NA many
TGCAGTGCTAGGGTGGAATCACCCAGCGTCGGGGAGCAGTACTTC CSARVESPSVGEQYF TRBJ2-7 TRBV20-1 NA few
TGCAGTGCTAGTACCGAGGGAAGGGCAGAGACCCAGTACTTC CSASTEGRAETQYF TRBJ2-5 TRBV20-1 NA NA
TGCGCCAGCAGCCTAGGGACAGTAGTAAAAAACATTCAGTACTTC CASSLGTVVKNIQYF TRBJ2-4 TRBV5-1 TRBD1 few
TGCAGTGCTGTACAGGGCGGCAATCAGCCCCAGCATTTT CSAVQGGNQPQHF TRBJ1-5 TRBV20-1 NA many
TGCAGTGGACTCGTTATCGGGTCCTACGAGCAGTACTTC CSGLVIGSYEQYF TRBJ2-7 TRBV20-1 NA few
TGTGCCAGCAGCGACCGGGACTCCTCCTACGAGCAGTACTTC CASSDRDSSYEQYF TRBJ2-7 TRBV6-1 NA few
TGCAGCGTTGAAGGGACAGGGGCTACTGTCAATGAGCAGTTCTTC CSVEGTGATVNEQFF TRBJ2-1 TRBV29-1 TRBD1 many
TGTGCCAGCAGCCTCGACGGAAACATTCAGTACTTC CASSLDGNIQYF TRBJ2-4 TRBV7-3 NA many
TGCAGTGCTAGGGACGGCTACTATGGCTACACCTTC CSARDGYYGYTF TRBJ1-2 TRBV20-1 NA few